The 2 T cell receptor beta chains presented below share a single source sample, sequenced in a study of CD8 T cells in Susac syndrome. RNA totalling 0.5 to 1 ug underwent reverse transcription with random hexamers. TCRdb reprocessed the immunoSEQ multiplex PCR reads via MiXCR and lists one record per CDR3 protein. The sample lists about 80,000 distinct CDR3 sequences, about 94% occurring once. Source material: CD8+ T cells from PBMCs. These receptors all come from a human donor in good health.

The chain joins TRBV20-1 to TRBJ2-3; TRBD2 agrees at 11 bases. With 2 bases clipped from V and 0 bases from J, the junction kept 13 bases outside the gene matches. CDR3 length equals 19 residues. Germline V CDR1 and CDR2: DFQATT, SNEGSKA (reference sequence). CDR3 nucleotide sequence: TGCAGTGCTAGAAGCTATGCGACTAGCGGGGTCCCTAGCACAGATACGCAGTATTTT. It yields the protein CSARSYATSGVPSTDTQYF.

J is TRBJ2-6 and V is TRBV5-4, with a possible D match to TRBD1 (6 bases). The CDR3 is 18 residues long. Germline V gene sequence: CDR1 SGHNT, CDR2 YYREEE (reference sequence). With 0 bases removed from V and 1 base from J, the gap between germline ends came to 14 bases. CDR3 loop: CASSLVPGVESGANVLTF. CDR3 coding DNA: TGTGCCAGCAGCTTGGTGCCAGGGGTAGAGTCTGGGGCCAACGTCCTGACTTTC.